This TCR beta chain was profiled in a study of technical replicates of blood from a handful of donors. The CDR3 length is 10 residues. Trimming took off 7 bases at V and 2 bases at J, with 4 bases between the two ends. Germline CDR1 is DFQATT and CDR2 is SNEGSKA (reference sequence). This clone was seen only once. Sequencing was performed with immunoSEQ multiplex PCR; in TCRdb, only in-frame clones are kept and a portion is missing. There are about 62,000 clones in the sample; about 87% occur only once, and 5.2% lies in the top ten. The sequenced material came from PBMCs. This clonotype was obtained from a human donor in good health. Some clones in this sample may be carry-over from other donors' samples. This sequence joins TRBV20-1 and TRBJ2-3; D gene ambiguous. The CDR3 is CSVHTDTQYF. As DNA, the CDR3 is TGCAGTGTACACACAGATACGCAGTATTTT.